The 13 T cell receptor beta chains reported below all come from one sample, sequenced in a study of prognosis after radiotherapy for stage I lung cancer. TCR beta CDR3 was amplified from genomic DNA by two-round multiplex PCR. During first-round PCR, primers specific to each TRBV and TRBJ gene were used. Each CDR3 protein gets one entry after TCRdb re-called the multiplex PCR reads with MiXCR. The repertoire consists of 26,000 or so distinct CDR3 sequences, with around 32% occurring once and the leading ten covering about 32%. The specimen was PBMCs, collected before or after stereotactic body radiation therapy (not recorded which). The receptors stem from a donor over 45 with non-small cell lung cancer.

This clonotype occurred many times. The chain recombines TRBV11-3 with TRBJ2-1, with 7 positions matching TRBD1. J gave up 6 bases and V 1 base, and 3 bases lay outside the gene matches. This CDR3 is built from 14 residues. Looked up from germline, CDR1 is SGHNT and CDR2 is YENEEA. The CDR3 is CASSLGGTVNEQFF. The CDR3 DNA is TGTGCCAGCAGCTTAGGGGGGACAGTCAATGAGCAGTTCTTC.

This clonotype was found many times. The chain uses TRBV27 and TRBJ2-7; D possibly corresponds to TRBD1 (5 bases). V was cut by 6 bases and J by 2 bases, with 20 bases left in between. Germline CDR1 reads MNHEY; CDR2 reads SMNVEV (reference sequence). The length of the CDR3 is 16 residues. CDR3 in DNA: TGTGCCAGCAGCCCTATGTTTACGACAGTACCCTACGAGCAGTACTTC. Translated: CASSPMFTTVPYEQYF.

The CDR3 DNA reads as TGTGCCAGCAGCGAAGGATTCGGCATTCTGGGAGGCCTCAATGAGCAGTTCTTC. Its protein is CASSEGFGILGGLNEQFF. The chain has TRBV7-9 and TRBJ2-1, with a possible D match to TRBD2 (6 bases). The V gene's germline CDR1 is SEHNR and CDR2 FQNEAQ (reference sequence). Trimming removed 5 bases at V and 6 bases at J, with 26 bases between. This CDR3 spans 18 amino acids.

This clonotype showed up just once. At one of its ends the junction is not consistent with the germline gene, which may arise from a read error. The genes are TRBV6-5 and TRBJ1-1; no definite D call. The CDR3 consists of 13 residues. The V gene's germline CDR1 is MNHEY and CDR2 SVGAGI. The CDR3 DNA is TGTGCCAGCATTTACTCAGAGAACACTGAAGCTTTCTTT. Translating gives CASIYSENTEAFF.

The chain carries TRBV5-1 and TRBJ2-1, with D tentatively TRBD1 (5 bases). Per the germline V gene, CDR1 is SGHRS and CDR2 is YFSETQ. The CDR3 contains 13 residues. V was pared by 4 bases and J by 9 bases, with 14 bases between. The CDR3 sequence is CASSPLQGTEQFF. The CDR3 bases are TGCGCCAGCAGCCCACTGCAGGGAACTGAGCAGTTCTTC.

Worth noting for this clonotype: The junction shows a germline mismatch at one end, possibly a read error. This chain uses TRBV9 with TRBJ1-6; 8 positions match TRBD1. The CDR3 has 15 residues. Germline-derived CDR1 and CDR2 are SGDLS and YYNGEE. The CDR3 loop reads CASSATGAYNSTLHF. The CDR3 nucleotides are TGTGCCAGCAGCGCGACAGGGGCCTATAATTCAACCCTACACTTT.

A remark on this clonotype: This may be a read error, as it is one base from a much larger clone. The chain couples TRBV25-1 to TRBJ2-3, with 8 nucleotides matching TRBD1. CDR3 size: 16 residues. Germline V lookup: CDR1 MGHDK, CDR2 SYGVNS. The CDR3 is CTSSEYRTGGSDTQYF. CDR3 coding DNA: TGTACCAGCAGTGAATATAGAACAGGGGGAAGTGATACGCAGTATTTT.

This clonotype showed up many times. V gene TRBV9 combines with J gene TRBJ2-7; 9 nucleotides align to TRBD1. The V gene end was trimmed by 0 bases and the J gene end by 4 bases; junction bases not matched to a gene: 5. This CDR3 contains 15 residues. Germline lookup yields CDR1 SGDLS and CDR2 YYNGEE. The CDR3 DNA is TGTGCCAGCAGCGTAGCACCGGGACAGGGTTACGAGCAGTACTTC. Translated: CASSVAPGQGYEQYF.

For this clonotype: A far larger clone is a single base away, which makes a read error likely. Here the CDR3 omits its conserved ending phenylalanine or tryptophan, so a read error is the likely source. V is TRBV6-4 and J is TRBJ2-2; TRBD1 might be the D (5 bases). The CDR3 sequence is 15 residues long. Germline V gene data show CDR1 as MRHNA and CDR2 as SNTAGT. The germline V and J ends were trimmed by 4 bases and 1 base, with 10 bases remaining between them. The CDR3 bases are TGTGCCAGCAGTGTCAGGGCCCAGAACACCGGGGAGCTGTTTTCT. Translating it yields CASSVRAQNTGELFS.

In its sample, this clonotype was seen many times. V usage is TRBV5-4 and J usage is TRBJ2-2; TRBD1 agrees at 9 bases. Germline CDR1 is SGHNT and CDR2 is YYREEE (reference sequence). The CDR3 spans 16 residues. The J segment lost 6 bases and the V segment lost 1 base, leaving 7 bases of the junction unmatched. The CDR3 protein is CASSLILRQGAGELFF. CDR3 coding DNA: TGTGCCAGCAGCTTGATTTTGAGACAGGGGGCCGGGGAGCTGTTTTTT.

This clonotype has ten or more counts. The chain carries TRBV24-1 and TRBJ1-1; 12 bases are shared with TRBD1. The CDR3 is 17 amino acids. Germline V gene sequence: CDR1 KGHDR, CDR2 SFDVKD. V dropped 8 bases and J dropped 4; count of bases not matched to a gene: 13. The CDR3 region has the DNA TGTGCCACCAACCCTCCGGGACAGGGGGCTGTGGGCACTGAAGCTTTCTTT. It codes for CATNPPGQGAVGTEAFF.

This clonotype occurred many times. The V and J genes are TRBV2 and TRBJ2-5, with 9 nucleotides matching TRBD1. The CDR3 covers 12 residues. Trimming took 6 bases from V and 4 from J; bases not matched to a gene: 0. Germline CDR1 is SNHLY and CDR2 is FYNNEI. The CDR3 sequence: CASRDRGETQYF. In DNA, the CDR3 is TGTGCCAGCAGGGACAGGGGAGAGACCCAGTACTTC.

With regard to this clonotype: Given a much more abundant clone one base away, this may be a read error. V gene TRBV6-2 or TRBV6-3 combines with J gene TRBJ2-1, with D tentatively TRBD2 (7 bases). Germline lookup yields CDR1 MNHEY and CDR2 SVGEGT. V dropped 6 bases and J dropped 4 bases, with 10 bases sitting between them. This CDR3 spans 13 amino acids. The CDR3 protein is CASRRGLYNEQFF. As DNA, the CDR3 is TGTGCCAGCAGGCGGGGGCTGTACAATGAGCAGTTCTTC.